The present TCR beta chain was sequenced within a study of blood T cell repertoires in COVID-19. For the study at large: The United States, Italy and Spain supplied acute and convalescent COVID-19 samples. Sample material is recorded as cDNA or gDNA derived from T cells, B-cell-depleted T cells, or PBMCs.

V was trimmed by 5 bases and J by 2 bases, leaving 10 bases between them. CDR1 and CDR2 from the germline V gene are SGHVS and FQNEAQ. The CDR3 loop spans 14 amino acids. Under the authors' procedure: How many nucleated cells were present was estimated from reference gene primer amplification. The method was immunoSEQ multiplex PCR; TCRdb's version includes in-frame clones alone and lacks a portion of them. V, J and clone size are those of that table, while D and trimming were read from the DNA. This table has 40,000 to 65,000 clones, approximately 84% appearing once. The TCR sequence derives from a human donor with active or convalescent COVID-19. The donor label of this sample is uncertain. Sample: peripheral blood. This sequence joins TRBV7-8 and TRBJ2-1, with D maybe TRBD2 (5 bases). Here the CDR3 DNA reads TGTGCCAGCAGCGTGGACTCCGCCTACAATGAGCAGTTCTTC. It translates to CASSVDSAYNEQFF. The full variable domain, rest sourced from reference TRBV7-8 and TRBJ2-1, is GAGVSQSPRYKVAKRGQDVALRCDPISGHVSLFWYQQALGQGPEFLTYFQNEAQLDKSGLPSDRFFAERPEGSVSTLKIQRTQQEDSAVYLCASSVDSAYNEQFFGPGTRLTVL.